The clone carrying this TCR beta chain was observed a few times. TCRdb re-called the RT-PCR reads through MiXCR, storing one row per CDR3 protein. The sample records 150,000 to 250,000 distinct CDR3 sequences, approximately 41% being singletons. This sample is drawn from a study of patients and donors after allogeneic stem cell transplantation. Sequenced material: blood, either unsorted or a sorted T cell fraction (not recorded which). The receptor comes from a human donor who was either an allogeneic HSCT recipient or a stem cell or donor lymphocyte infusion donor (not recorded which). It is not recorded whose cells these are; they may come from a transplant donor.

DNA of the CDR3: TGTGCCAGCAACGAGGACATTAATGAAAAACTGTTTTTT. This encodes CASNEDINEKLFF. The rearrangement joins TRBV12-3 or TRBV12-4 to TRBJ1-4; TRBD1 is a possible D gene (5 bases). The CDR3 consists of 13 residues. The V and J ends lost 7 bases and 4 bases respectively, with 10 bases between them.